This TCR beta chain derives from a study of T cell responses to AZD1222 COVID-19 vaccine. This clone was found a few times. Its target is not known. The CDR3 loop spans 15 amino acids. Germline V lookup: CDR1 LNHDA, CDR2 SQIVND (reference sequence). V was cut by 5 bases and J by 8 bases, with 21 bases left in between. Study-wide points: Vaccine-associated CD4 TCRs ranged over spike, dominating at 160-218 and 743-854. Among AZD1222 vaccinees, only six were seropositive at baseline.

Measured with immunoSEQ multiplex PCR; TCRdb has only the in-frame clones, and not every one. The top ten hold under 2% of the sample, which has approximately 150,000 clones, 90% seen once. This clonotype was obtained from an adult who received the AZD1222 COVID-19 vaccine. Sequenced here: peripheral blood, sampled 28 days after the second AZD1222 dose. The gene calls are TRBV19 and TRBJ1-2, with D possibly matching TRBD1 (5 bases). The CDR3 loop reads CASSVGPRAEVGYTF. Written as DNA, the CDR3 is TGTGCCAGTAGTGTGGGGCCCAGGGCTGAAGTGGGCTACACCTTC.